This T cell receptor beta chain appears in the sequencing data of a study of response to subunit inactivated influenza vaccine. General study points: Every seasonal influenza vaccination brings in few new T cells, the authors suggested.

TCRdb itself ran the RT-PCR reads through MiXCR, one entry per CDR3 protein. The data contain roughly 670,000 distinct CDR3 sequences, 12% to 15% of them seen just once; the ten biggest clones take up less than 8.5%. For this clonotype: No antigen is known for it.

V was trimmed by 0 bases and J by 5 bases, leaving 13 bases between them. CDR1 ENHRY and CDR2 SYGVKD come from the germline V gene. This CDR3 has 15 amino acids. This TCR came from a man aged 50 to 59 who received an inactivated influenza vaccine. The sequencing used PBMCs from blood, collected around 14 days before vaccination. This chain connects TRBV10-3 to TRBJ2-5, with a weak D call TRBD1 (6 bases). The chain's CDR3 is CAISESRRGSETQYF. CDR3 nucleotides: TGTGCCATCAGTGAGTCGCGCAGGGGAAGTGAGACCCAGTACTTC.